These 7 T cell receptor beta chains were all obtained from the same sample, sequenced in a study of blood T cell repertoires in COVID-19. Repertoires were generated with immunoSEQ multiplex PCR, while TCRdb's copy carries only in-frame clones and drops some. The sample shows 41,000 or so clones, about 85% of them seen only once. Sequenced sample: peripheral blood. The receptors shown here come from a man aged 55 to 69 with acute or convalescent COVID-19.

This clone is categorized as medium-sized. This chain joins TRBV4-3 and TRBJ1-2; D not resolved. The CDR3 loop spans 14 amino acids. Trimming shortened V by 0 bases and J by 4 bases, and 9 bases separated the two germline ends. Germline CDR1 reads LGHNA; CDR2 reads YSLEER. The CDR3 DNA sequence: TGCGCCAGCAGCCAAGATTCGTCCTTCTATGGCTACACCTTC. Amino acid sequence: CASSQDSSFYGYTF.

The rearrangement uses TRBV21-1 and TRBJ1-1; TRBD1, the table's D call, lacks a check against the DNA. TRBV21-1 corresponds to a pseudogene. There are 17 residues in the CDR3. The CDR3 DNA sequence: TGTGCCAGCAGCAAAGGGGGTAGGGGGCGCACGAACACTGAAGCTTTCTTT. Encoded protein: CASSKGGRGRTNTEAFF.

The chain links TRBV25-1 to TRBJ1-1, with TRBD1 matching 7 bases. Germline assignment: CDR1 MGHDK and CDR2 SYGVNS. There are 14 residues in the CDR3. Unmatched junction bases numbered 7, after V lost 6 bases and J lost 3 bases. CDR3 coding DNA: TGTGCCAGCAGACGACAGGGAATGGACACTGAAGCTTTCTTT. Translation: CASRRQGMDTEAFF. The full variable domain, rest sourced from reference TRBV25-1 and TRBJ1-1, is EADIYQTPRYLVIGTGKKITLECSQTMGHDKMYWYQQDPGMELHLIHYSYGVNSTEKGDLSSESTVSRIRTEHFPLTLESARPSHTSQYLCASRRQGMDTEAFFGQGTRLTVV.

The chain couples TRBV5-4 to TRBJ1-2, with a weak D call TRBD1 (5 bases). The CDR3 is 13 residues long. Trimming took 1 base from V and 3 from J, leaving 7 bases between them. Germline assignment: CDR1 SGHNT and CDR2 YYREEE (reference sequence). CDR3 DNA: TGTGCCAGCAGCTTGCGCAGGGACTATGGCTACACCTTC. As protein: CASSLRRDYGYTF.

The rearrangement links TRBV2 to TRBJ2-7; D may be TRBD2 (6 bases). This CDR3 has 13 residues. The germline CDR1 and CDR2 sequences are SNHLY and FYNNEI. The germline V and J ends were trimmed by 6 bases and 3 bases, with 12 bases remaining between them. The CDR3 coding sequence is TGTGCCAGCAGGGTCGCGGGGATCTACGAGCAGTACTTC. This sequence encodes CASRVAGIYEQYF. Combining the CDR3 with reference TRBV2 and TRBJ2-7 gives the whole variable domain EPEVTQTPSHQVTQMGQEVILRCVPISNHLYFYWYRQILGQKVEFLVSFYNNEISEKSEIFDDQFSVERPDGSNFTLKIRSTKLEDSAMYFCASRVAGIYEQYFGPGTRLTVT.

V is TRBV7-2 and J is TRBJ2-6; possibly TRBD2 for D (5 bases). From germline, CDR1 is SGHTA and CDR2 FQGNSA. This CDR3 is 18 amino acids long. The germline V and J ends were trimmed by 5 bases and 2 bases, with 19 bases remaining between them. The chain's CDR3 is CASSPNPAGSPGANVLTF. CDR3 nucleotide sequence: TGTGCCAGCAGCCCGAACCCCGCGGGTTCCCCTGGGGCCAACGTCCTGACTTTC.

The chain recombines TRBV19 with TRBJ1-2; perhaps TRBD1 as D (5 bases). Germline CDR1 reads LNHDA; CDR2 reads SQIVND (reference sequence). The CDR3 is 14 residues long. Trimming removed 10 bases at V and 4 bases at J, with 19 bases between. The CDR3 is CATTFKGGAYGYTF. In DNA form, the CDR3 reads TGTGCCACCACCTTCAAGGGAGGGGCCTATGGCTACACCTTC.